The 29 T cell receptor beta chains below all came from one sample that was sequenced in a study of blood T cell repertoires in COVID-19. Some clones are missing from TCRdb's copy, which holds only in-frame ones; the method was immunoSEQ multiplex PCR. Altogether around 140,000 clones are present, around nine tenths being singletons, with the ten largest covering approximately 10%. The sample consisted of peripheral blood. Receptor source: a woman in her 70s with COVID-19, enrolled during active disease.

The count of this clone is one. The rearrangement joins TRBV28 to TRBJ2-2, with a weak D call TRBD1 (6 bases). Trimming removed 2 bases from V and 8 bases from J, with 12 bases in between. CDR3 length: 14 residues. Germline-derived CDR1 and CDR2 are MDHEN and SYDVKM. The CDR3 region has the DNA TGTGCCAGCAGTTTAGGACAGCGAGCTGGGGAGCTGTTTTTT. Its protein product is CASSLGQRAGELFF.

This chain links TRBV6-2 or TRBV6-3 with TRBJ2-1; D is uncertain. V lost 5 bases and J 7 bases, leaving 9 bases between the germline ends. Looked up from germline, CDR1 is MNHEY and CDR2 is SVGEGT. This CDR3 comprises 12 residues. The CDR3 protein is CASSSPRNEQFF. In nucleotides, the CDR3 is TGTGCCAGCAGTAGTCCCAGGAATGAGCAGTTCTTC.

This clone was picked up one time. In nucleotides, the CDR3 is TGTGCCAGCTCGCGAACGCAGGGCGCTGCCGGGGAGCTGTTTTTT. Amino acid sequence: CASSRTQGAAGELFF. The V call is TRBV18, the J call TRBJ2-2; maybe TRBD1 (5 bases). Germline CDR1 and CDR2: KGHSH and LQKENI. V lost 6 bases to trimming and J lost 6 bases, with 17 bases between them. The CDR3 loop spans 15 amino acids.

The CDR3 region is CASSFYRGNSNQPQHF. As DNA, the CDR3 is TGTGCCAGCAGTTTCTACAGGGGTAATAGCAATCAGCCCCAGCATTTT. The chain couples TRBV28 to TRBJ1-5, with TRBD1 matching over 7 bases. Germline-derived CDR1 and CDR2 are MDHEN and SYDVKM. J lost 0 bases, V lost 3 bases, and 5 bases had no gene match. The CDR3 is made up of 16 amino acids.

The chain is built from TRBV29-1 and TRBJ1-1; D remains unclear. Germline assignment: CDR1 SQVTM and CDR2 ANQGSEA. CDR3 size: 13 residues. Trimming cost V 5 bases and J 0 bases, with 10 bases left between them. CDR3: CSVQEVVNTEAFF. CDR3 sequence (DNA): TGCAGCGTTCAGGAGGTCGTGAACACTGAAGCTTTCTTT.

V and J are TRBV5-1 and TRBJ2-7, with 7 bases fitting TRBD1. The V and J ends lost 4 bases and 3 bases, in that order; junction bases with no gene match: 7. The CDR3 consists of 14 residues. The germline gives CDR1 SGHRS, CDR2 YFSETQ. As DNA, the CDR3 is TGCGCCAGCAGCCAAGGGGACAGCCTCTACGAGCAGTACTTC. Amino acids: CASSQGDSLYEQYF.

The chain combines TRBV3-1 (or the pseudogene TRBV3-2) with TRBJ1-1, with a possible D match to TRBD1 (5 bases). The germline V gene encodes CDR1 LGHDT and CDR2 YNNKEL (reference sequence). The CDR3 is made up of 14 amino acids. V lost 3 bases and J lost 1, with 9 bases in between. The CDR3 reads CASSHFQGNTEAFF. Here the CDR3 DNA reads TGTGCCAGCAGCCACTTCCAGGGGAACACTGAAGCTTTCTTT.

The J gene is TRBJ2-6, the V gene TRBV5-4; TRBD2 might be the D (5 bases). The CDR3 has 15 amino acids. Trimming took off 4 bases at V and 1 base at J, with 9 bases between the two ends. The germline CDR1 and CDR2 sequences are SGHNT and YYREEE (reference sequence). The CDR3 loop reads CASSPPGSGANVLTF. The CDR3 region has the DNA TGTGCCAGCAGCCCTCCGGGGTCTGGGGCCAACGTCCTGACTTTC.

The rearrangement uses TRBV28 and TRBJ2-2, with 10 bases that match TRBD1. V gave up 1 base and J gave up 3 bases; unmatched junction bases: 2. CDR1 is MDHEN and CDR2 is SYDVKM in the germline V gene. The CDR3 is 16 amino acids. CDR3 residues: CASSLFGQGDTGELFF. The CDR3 bases are TGTGCCAGCAGTTTATTCGGACAGGGGGACACCGGGGAGCTGTTTTTT.

CDR3 DNA: TGTGCCAGCAGGCGACAGGGTTATAGCAATCAGCCCCAGCATTTT. This codes for CASRRQGYSNQPQHF. V is TRBV27 and J is TRBJ1-5, with 7 positions matching TRBD1. CDR3 length: 15 residues. V was clipped by 6 bases and J by 0 bases; unmatched bases: 5. Per the germline V gene, CDR1 is MNHEY and CDR2 is SMNVEV (reference sequence).

The J gene is TRBJ2-1, the V gene TRBV6-5; 7 nucleotides match TRBD1. Germline V gives CDR1 MNHEY, CDR2 SVGAGI. This CDR3 contains 14 residues. Trimming at V came to 6 bases and at J to 5 bases, leaving 7 bases not matched to a gene. Written as DNA, the CDR3 is TGTGCCAGCAGGCCGGGACAGAGAGACAATGAGCAGTTCTTC. Translated: CASRPGQRDNEQFF.

The V and J genes are TRBV15 and TRBJ2-1; 7 bases are shared with TRBD1. The CDR3 sequence is 13 residues long. From germline, CDR1 is LNHNV and CDR2 YYDKDF (reference sequence). V was clipped by 0 bases and J by 10 bases; unmatched bases: 3. The CDR3 reads CATSREGGREQFF. The CDR3 DNA is TGTGCCACCAGCAGAGAAGGGGGCCGAGAGCAGTTCTTC. The entire variable domain, with the rest obtained from reference TRBV15 and TRBJ2-1, is as follows: DAMVIQNPRYQVTQFGKPVTLSCSQTLNHNVMYWYQQKSSQAPKLLFHYYDKDFNNEADTPDNFQSRRPNTSFCFLDIRSPGLGDTAMYLCATSREGGREQFFGPGTRLTVL.

The rearrangement links TRBV7-9 to TRBJ2-2; 7 nucleotides align to TRBD1. Looked up from germline, CDR1 is SEHNR and CDR2 is FQNEAQ (reference sequence). The CDR3 totals 15 residues. Germline trimming cut 5 bases from V and 3 bases from J; bases unmatched to any gene: 6. The CDR3 DNA reads TGTGCCAGCAGCGTTAGACAGGGCGACACCGGGGAGCTGTTTTTT. Its translation is CASSVRQGDTGELFF.

This rearrangement joins TRBV28 to TRBJ1-2; D gene unclear. The ends were cut back, 1 base at V and 1 base at J, with 10 bases in the middle. Germline V gene sequence: CDR1 MDHEN, CDR2 SYDVKM. This CDR3 spans 15 amino acids. The CDR3 region has the DNA TGTGCCAGCAGTTTATCCGGGTCTGTTAACTATGGCTACACCTTC. Protein sequence: CASSLSGSVNYGYTF.

The chain carries TRBV4-1 and TRBJ2-1, with D possibly TRBD2 on 6 matching bases. V lost 0 bases to trimming and J lost 5 bases, with 11 bases between them. The CDR3 length is 15 residues. Per germline, CDR1 MGHRA and CDR2 YSYEKL. CDR3 residues: CASSQDSGRHNEQFF. CDR3 DNA sequence: TGCGCCAGCAGCCAAGATTCCGGGAGACACAATGAGCAGTTCTTC.

This clone was detected once. The chain joins TRBV5-1 to TRBJ2-3; 14 nucleotides line up with TRBD2. Per the germline V gene, CDR1 is SGHRS and CDR2 is YFSETQ. The trim removed 4 bases at V and 2 bases at J, leaving 9 bases unmatched. This CDR3 region has 18 residues. The DNA for the CDR3 is TGCGCCAGCAGCCCTGGACTAGCGGGGGGCCTTATCACAGATACGCAGTATTTT. It encodes CASSPGLAGGLITDTQYF. The entire variable domain, with the rest obtained from reference TRBV5-1 and TRBJ2-3, is as follows: KAGVTQTPRYLIKTRGQQVTLSCSPISGHRSVSWYQQTPGQGLQFLFEYFSETQRNKGNFPGRFSGRQFSNSRSEMNVSTLELGDSALYLCASSPGLAGGLITDTQYFGPGTRLTVL.

The J gene is TRBJ2-1, the V gene TRBV5-1; 10 nucleotides align to TRBD2. CDR3 length: 15 residues. Germline trimming cut 1 base from V and 6 bases from J; bases unmatched to any gene: 4. CDR1 and CDR2 (germline): SGHRS, YFSETQ. CDR3 in DNA: TGCGCCAGCAGCTTGAGCGGGGGGGCCATCAATGAGCAGTTCTTC. This gives the protein CASSLSGGAINEQFF.

V and J are TRBV6-6 and TRBJ2-5, with 13 positions matching TRBD2. There are 15 residues in the CDR3. Trimming removed 6 bases from V and 5 bases from J; junction bases left unmatched: 6. Looked up from germline, CDR1 is MNHNY and CDR2 is SVGAGI (reference sequence). The CDR3 protein is CASSRTSGGGETQYF. The CDR3 nucleotides read TGTGCCAGCAGCCGGACTAGCGGGGGAGGGGAGACCCAGTACTTC.

The chain recombines TRBV19 with TRBJ2-7, with D perhaps TRBD2 (5 bases). V lost 3 bases to trimming and J lost 2 bases, with 14 bases between them. Per germline, CDR1 LNHDA and CDR2 SQIVND (reference sequence). The CDR3 runs to 15 residues. In nucleotides, the CDR3 is TGTGCCAGTAGTATGGGGAGATCCCGCACCTACGAGCAGTACTTC. Its translation: CASSMGRSRTYEQYF.

This chain links TRBV10-3 with TRBJ2-7; TRBD1 agrees at 11 bases. After removal of 3 bases from V and 4 bases from J, the junction contained 5 bases not matched to a gene. Germline CDR1 reads ENHRY; CDR2 reads SYGVKD. This CDR3 has 15 amino acids. CDR3 nucleotide sequence: TGTGCCATCAGTGACACGGGACAGGGGGGTTACGAGCAGTACTTC. Encoded protein: CAISDTGQGGYEQYF.

This clone has just one count. The V call is TRBV4-2, the J call TRBJ2-5; TRBD2 is a possible D gene (6 bases). Germline V gene data show CDR1 as LGHNA and CDR2 as YNFKEQ. This CDR3 region has 19 residues. V was trimmed by 0 bases and J by 5 bases, leaving 25 bases between them. The CDR3 DNA reads TGTGCCAGCAGCCAAGACGGGGTCGGGCAGCTGGGGGAGGTGGAGACCCAGTACTTC. Translation gives CASSQDGVGQLGEVETQYF.

The chain couples TRBV28 to TRBJ1-2; D uncertain. Trimming removed 6 bases from V and 2 bases from J, with 16 bases in between. Germline assignment: CDR1 MDHEN and CDR2 SYDVKM. The CDR3 runs 15 residues. CDR3 residues: CASSPALARNYGYTF. As DNA, the CDR3 is TGTGCCAGCAGCCCCGCCCTAGCCCGAAACTATGGCTACACCTTC.

This clone was seen a single time. Here the CDR3 DNA reads TGTGCCAGCTCACCGACAGGCGAAGGTGGGAACACCATATATTTT. Protein sequence: CASSPTGEGGNTIYF. This chain joins TRBV18 and TRBJ1-3; D is perhaps TRBD1 (6 bases). The CDR3 spans 15 residues. V was trimmed by 3 bases and J by 7 bases, leaving 16 bases between them. In germline, CDR1 is KGHSH, CDR2 LQKENI.

This chain links TRBV5-1 with TRBJ2-5, with TRBD2 matching 14 bases. The CDR3 length is 16 residues. Germline values: CDR1 SGHRS, CDR2 YFSETQ. The ends lost 4 bases at V and 4 bases at J; junction bases unmatched: 6. The CDR3 protein is CASSTTSGGASETQYF. The CDR3 DNA is TGCGCCAGCAGCACGACTAGCGGGGGGGCCTCAGAGACCCAGTACTTC.

This clone was observed once. The chain combines TRBV18 with TRBJ1-5, with a possible D match to TRBD1 (5 bases). V was pared by 3 bases and J by 0 bases, with 9 bases between. Germline V CDR1 and CDR2: KGHSH, LQKENI. CDR3 length equals 15 residues. The DNA of the CDR3 is TGTGCCAGCTCACCCGACAGTAATAGCAATCAGCCCCAGCATTTT. It translates to CASSPDSNSNQPQHF.

The chain joins TRBV7-2 to TRBJ1-6, with 10 bases fitting TRBD1. From germline, CDR1 is SGHTA and CDR2 FQGNSA. The CDR3 length is 16 residues. The V segment lost 3 bases and the J segment 9 bases; nucleotides outside the gene matches: 8. Here the CDR3 reads CASSLARDRGSSPLHF. The DNA for the CDR3 is TGTGCCAGCAGCTTGGCGAGGGACAGGGGAAGTTCACCCCTCCACTTT.

Comments on this clone: Other DNA variants within this sample encode the same CDR3. The V call is TRBV5-1, the J call TRBJ1-1; TRBD1 might be the D (6 bases). The germline CDR1 and CDR2 sequences are SGHRS and YFSETQ. V lost 1 base to trimming and J lost 1 base, with 8 bases between them. This CDR3 has 14 amino acids. The CDR3 sequence is CASSLRQENTEAFF. CDR3 nucleotide sequence: TGCGCCAGCAGCTTGAGACAGGAGAACACTGAAGCTTTCTTT.

This clone was counted between two and nine times. The chain links TRBV29-1 to TRBJ2-5, with 9 bases that match TRBD1. With V trimmed by 7 bases and J by 3 bases, 3 bases remained unmatched. The CDR3 extends over 12 amino acids. Per germline, CDR1 SQVTM and CDR2 ANQGSEA. The CDR3 sequence: CSADRGEETQYF. Here the CDR3 DNA reads TGCAGCGCGGACAGGGGAGAAGAGACCCAGTACTTC. Complete variable domain (other parts from reference TRBV29-1 and TRBJ2-5): SAVISQKPSRDICQRGTSLTIQCQVDSQVTMMFWYRQQPGQSLTLIATANQGSEATYESGFVIDKFPISRPNLTFSTLTVSNMSPEDSSIYLCSADRGEETQYFGPGTRLLVL.

The gene calls are TRBV18 and TRBJ2-2, with TRBD2 matching 11 bases. The ends lost 3 bases at V and 4 bases at J; junction bases unmatched: 7. Germline CDR1 reads KGHSH; CDR2 reads LQKENI. The CDR3 runs 17 residues. The CDR3 protein is CASSPSLAGGATGELFF. The CDR3 nucleotides read TGTGCCAGCTCACCTTCCCTAGCGGGGGGCGCCACCGGGGAGCTGTTTTTT.